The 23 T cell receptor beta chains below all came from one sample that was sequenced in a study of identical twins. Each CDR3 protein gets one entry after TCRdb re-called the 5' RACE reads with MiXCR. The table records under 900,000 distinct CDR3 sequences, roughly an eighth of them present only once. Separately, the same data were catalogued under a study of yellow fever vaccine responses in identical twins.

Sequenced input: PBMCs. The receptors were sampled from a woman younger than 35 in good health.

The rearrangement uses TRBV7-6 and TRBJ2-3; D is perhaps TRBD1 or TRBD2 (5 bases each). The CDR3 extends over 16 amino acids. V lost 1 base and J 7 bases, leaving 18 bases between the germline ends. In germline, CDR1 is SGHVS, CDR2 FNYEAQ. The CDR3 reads CASSLGGTPGLNTQYF. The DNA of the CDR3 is TGTGCCAGCAGCTTAGGTGGGACCCCGGGGTTGAATACGCAGTATTTT.

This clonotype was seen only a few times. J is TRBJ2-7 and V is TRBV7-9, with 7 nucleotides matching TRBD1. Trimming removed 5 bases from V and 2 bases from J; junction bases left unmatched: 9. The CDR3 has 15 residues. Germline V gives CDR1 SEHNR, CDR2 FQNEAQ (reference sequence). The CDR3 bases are TGTGCCAGCAGCGAACCCCGGGACAGCCCCTACGAGCAGTACTTC. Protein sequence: CASSEPRDSPYEQYF. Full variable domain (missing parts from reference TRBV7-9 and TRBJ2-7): DTGVSQNPRHKITKRGQNVTFRCDPISEHNRLYWYRQTLGQGPEFLTYFQNEAQLEKSRLLSDRFSAERPKGSFSTLEIQRTEQGDSAMYLCASSEPRDSPYEQYFGPGTRLTVT.

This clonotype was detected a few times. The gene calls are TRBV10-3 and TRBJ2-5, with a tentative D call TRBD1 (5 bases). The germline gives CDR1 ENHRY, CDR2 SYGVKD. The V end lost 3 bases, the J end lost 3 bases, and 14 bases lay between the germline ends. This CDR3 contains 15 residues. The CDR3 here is CAISDFQGWEETQYF. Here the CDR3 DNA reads TGTGCCATCAGTGATTTCCAGGGCTGGGAAGAGACCCAGTACTTC.

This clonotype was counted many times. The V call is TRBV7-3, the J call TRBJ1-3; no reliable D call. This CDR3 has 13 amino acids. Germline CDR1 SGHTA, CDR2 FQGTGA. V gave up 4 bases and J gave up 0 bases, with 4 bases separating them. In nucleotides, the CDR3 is TGTGCCAGCAGCTCCTCCTCTGGAAACACCATATATTTT. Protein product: CASSSSSGNTIYF. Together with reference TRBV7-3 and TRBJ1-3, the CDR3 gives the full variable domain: GAGVSQTPSNKVTEKGKYVELRCDPISGHTALYWYRQSLGQGPEFLIYFQGTGAADDSGLPNDRFFAVRPEGSVSTLKIQRTERGDSAVYLCASSSSSGNTIYFGEGSWLTVV.

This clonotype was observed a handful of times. The DNA for the CDR3 is TGTGCCAGCAGCCAAGAGCTAGCGGGGGCCCAAGAGACCCAGTACTTC. This gives the protein CASSQELAGAQETQYF. This chain connects TRBV4-2 to TRBJ2-5; 10 bases agree with TRBD2. Germline lookup yields CDR1 LGHNA and CDR2 YNFKEQ. The CDR3 covers 16 residues. The V segment lost 0 bases and the J segment 1 base; nucleotides outside the gene matches: 2.

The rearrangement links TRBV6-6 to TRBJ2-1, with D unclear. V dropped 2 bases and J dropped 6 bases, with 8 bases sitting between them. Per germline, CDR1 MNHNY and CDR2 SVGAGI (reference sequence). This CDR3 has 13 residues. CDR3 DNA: TGTGCCAGCAGTTACGGAGTGGCCAATGAGCAGTTCTTC. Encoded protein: CASSYGVANEQFF.

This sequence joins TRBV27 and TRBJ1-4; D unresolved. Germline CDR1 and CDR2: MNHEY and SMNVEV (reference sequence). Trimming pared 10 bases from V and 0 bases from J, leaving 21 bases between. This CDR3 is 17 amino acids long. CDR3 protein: CATSRNPPGTTNEKLFF. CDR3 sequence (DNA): TGTGCCACCAGCAGGAACCCGCCAGGAACAACTAATGAAAAACTGTTTTTT.

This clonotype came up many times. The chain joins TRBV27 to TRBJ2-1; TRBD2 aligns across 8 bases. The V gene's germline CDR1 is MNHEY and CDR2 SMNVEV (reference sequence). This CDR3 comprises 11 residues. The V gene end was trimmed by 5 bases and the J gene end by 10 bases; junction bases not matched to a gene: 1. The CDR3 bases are TGTGCCAGCAGTGCGGGGGGAGAGCAGTTCTTC. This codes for CASSAGGEQFF.

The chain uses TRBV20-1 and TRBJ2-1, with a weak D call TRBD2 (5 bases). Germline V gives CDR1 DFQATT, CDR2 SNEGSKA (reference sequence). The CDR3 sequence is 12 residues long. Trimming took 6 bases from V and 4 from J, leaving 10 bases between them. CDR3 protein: CSAPTGYNEQFF. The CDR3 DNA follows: TGCAGTGCCCCGACGGGATACAATGAGCAGTTCTTC.

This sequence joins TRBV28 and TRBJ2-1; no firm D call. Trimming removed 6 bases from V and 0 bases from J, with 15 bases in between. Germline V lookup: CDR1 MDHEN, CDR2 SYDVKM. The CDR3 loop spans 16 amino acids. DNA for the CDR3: TGTGCCAGCAGCCCCCGCACATGGCGCTCCTACAATGAGCAGTTCTTC. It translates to CASSPRTWRSYNEQFF.

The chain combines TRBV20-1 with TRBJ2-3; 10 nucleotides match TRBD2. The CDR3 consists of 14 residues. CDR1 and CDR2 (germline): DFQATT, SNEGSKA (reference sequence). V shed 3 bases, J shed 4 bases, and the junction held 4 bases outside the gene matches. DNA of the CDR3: TGCAGTGCTAGGCCCAGCGGGGGGGCAGATACGCAGTATTTT. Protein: CSARPSGGADTQYF.

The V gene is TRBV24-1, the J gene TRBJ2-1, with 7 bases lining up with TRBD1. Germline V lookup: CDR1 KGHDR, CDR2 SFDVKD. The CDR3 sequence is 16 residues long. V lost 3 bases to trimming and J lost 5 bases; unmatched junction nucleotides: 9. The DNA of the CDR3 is TGTGCCACCAGTGATCCCGAGACAGGGATCCACAATGAGCAGTTCTTC. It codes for CATSDPETGIHNEQFF.

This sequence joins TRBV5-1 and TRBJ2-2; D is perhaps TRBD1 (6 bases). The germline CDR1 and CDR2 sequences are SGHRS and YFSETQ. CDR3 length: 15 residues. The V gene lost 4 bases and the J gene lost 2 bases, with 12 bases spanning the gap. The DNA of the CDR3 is TGCGCCAGCAGCCCACACAGGGAAAACACCGGGGAGCTGTTTTTT. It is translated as CASSPHRENTGELFF. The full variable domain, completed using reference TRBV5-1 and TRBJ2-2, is KAGVTQTPRYLIKTRGQQVTLSCSPISGHRSVSWYQQTPGQGLQFLFEYFSETQRNKGNFPGRFSGRQFSNSRSEMNVSTLELGDSALYLCASSPHRENTGELFFGEGSRLTVL.

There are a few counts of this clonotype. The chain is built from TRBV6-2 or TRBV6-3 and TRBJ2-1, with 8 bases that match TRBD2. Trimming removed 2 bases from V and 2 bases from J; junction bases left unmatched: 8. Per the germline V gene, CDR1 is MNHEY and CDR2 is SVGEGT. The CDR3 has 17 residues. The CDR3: CASSYRRPGLAYNEQFF. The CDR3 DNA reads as TGTGCCAGCAGTTACCGACGTCCGGGACTAGCCTACAATGAGCAGTTCTTC.

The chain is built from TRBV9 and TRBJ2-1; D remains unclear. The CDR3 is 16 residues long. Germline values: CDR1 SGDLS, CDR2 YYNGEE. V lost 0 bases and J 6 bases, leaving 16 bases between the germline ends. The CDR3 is CASSVVSGSFSNEQFF. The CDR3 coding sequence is TGTGCCAGCAGCGTAGTTTCGGGCAGCTTCTCCAATGAGCAGTTCTTC.

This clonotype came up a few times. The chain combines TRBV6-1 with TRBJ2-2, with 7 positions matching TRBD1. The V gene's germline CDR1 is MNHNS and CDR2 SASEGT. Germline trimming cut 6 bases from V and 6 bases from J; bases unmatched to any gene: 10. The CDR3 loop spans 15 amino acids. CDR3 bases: TGTGCCAGCAGGAGAGGGACAGCTGTGGCCGGGGAGCTGTTTTTT. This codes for CASRRGTAVAGELFF.

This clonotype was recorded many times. The CDR3 sequence: CASRQSDRVIGEAFF. DNA for the CDR3: TGTGCCAGCAGACAGTCCGACAGGGTCATTGGCGAAGCTTTCTTT. This chain joins TRBV3-1 and TRBJ1-1, with 7 bases aligning to TRBD1. CDR1 is LGHDT, CDR2 YNNKEL, per germline (reference sequence). V shed 6 bases, J shed 8 bases, and the junction held 15 bases outside the gene matches. This CDR3 region has 15 residues.

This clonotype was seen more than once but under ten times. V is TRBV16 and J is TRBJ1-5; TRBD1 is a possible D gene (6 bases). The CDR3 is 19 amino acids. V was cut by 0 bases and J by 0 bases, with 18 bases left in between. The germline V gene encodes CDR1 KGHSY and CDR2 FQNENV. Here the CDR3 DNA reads TGTGCCAGCAGCCAATCCGCCGGCACAGGGAAAACTAGCAATCAGCCCCAGCATTTT. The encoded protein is CASSQSAGTGKTSNQPQHF. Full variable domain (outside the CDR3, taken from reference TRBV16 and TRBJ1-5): GEEVAQTPKHLVRGEGQKAKLYCAPIKGHSYVFWYQQVLKNEFKFLISFQNENVFDETGMPKERFSAKCLPNSPCSLEIQATKLEDSAVYFCASSQSAGTGKTSNQPQHFGDGTRLSIL.

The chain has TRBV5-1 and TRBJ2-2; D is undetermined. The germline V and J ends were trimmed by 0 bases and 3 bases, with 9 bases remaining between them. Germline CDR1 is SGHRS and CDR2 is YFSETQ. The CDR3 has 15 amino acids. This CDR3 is CASSLEVSDTGELFF. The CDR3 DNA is TGCGCCAGCAGCTTGGAGGTCTCTGACACCGGGGAGCTGTTTTTT.

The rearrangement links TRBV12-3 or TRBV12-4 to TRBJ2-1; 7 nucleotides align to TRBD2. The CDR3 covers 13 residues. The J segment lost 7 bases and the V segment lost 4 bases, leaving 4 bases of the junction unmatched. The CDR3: CASSYSGLNEQFF. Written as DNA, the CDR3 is TGTGCCAGCAGTTATAGCGGGCTGAATGAGCAGTTCTTC.

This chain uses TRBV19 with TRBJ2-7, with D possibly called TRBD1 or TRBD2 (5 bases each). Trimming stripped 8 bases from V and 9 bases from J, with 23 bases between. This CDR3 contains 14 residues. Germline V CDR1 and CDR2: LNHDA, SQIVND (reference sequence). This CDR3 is CASFPGTPRRWQYV. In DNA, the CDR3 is TGTGCCAGTTTCCCGGGGACGCCTAGACGATGGCAGTACGTC.

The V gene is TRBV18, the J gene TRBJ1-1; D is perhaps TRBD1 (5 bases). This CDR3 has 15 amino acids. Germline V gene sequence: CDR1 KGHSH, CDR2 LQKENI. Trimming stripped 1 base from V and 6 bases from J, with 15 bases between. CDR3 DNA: TGTGCCAGCTCACCACAGGGGCCGAGAACATCTGAAGCTTTCTTT. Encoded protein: CASSPQGPRTSEAFF.

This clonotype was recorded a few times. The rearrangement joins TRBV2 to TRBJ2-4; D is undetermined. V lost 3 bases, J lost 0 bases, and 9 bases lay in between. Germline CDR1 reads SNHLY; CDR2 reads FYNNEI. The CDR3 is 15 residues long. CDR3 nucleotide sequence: TGTGCCAGCAGTGAGGCGTCAGCAGCCAAAAACATTCAGTACTTC. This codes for CASSEASAAKNIQYF. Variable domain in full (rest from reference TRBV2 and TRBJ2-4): EPEVTQTPSHQVTQMGQEVILRCVPISNHLYFYWYRQILGQKVEFLVSFYNNEISEKSEIFDDQFSVERPDGSNFTLKIRSTKLEDSAMYFCASSEASAAKNIQYFGAGTRLSVL.